One sample yielded the 24 T cell receptor beta chains listed below, sequenced in a study of beta chain features in type 1 diabetes. Study results and caveats: People with Type 1 diabetes carried modestly yet significantly shorter TCRB CDR3s in all four CD4+ subsets.

Sequenced material consisted of expressed TCRB transcripts (all of the isolated RNA was reverse transcribed). TCRdb's copy holds only in-frame clones and misses some; the assay was immunoSEQ multiplex PCR. The sample has 95,000 to 150,000 clones; roughly 15% are singletons. These receptors are not linked to any known antigen. Source material: central memory CD4+ T cells from blood. Source of these receptors: a young man with type 1 diabetes.

There are many counts of this clone. The chain joins TRBV2 to TRBJ1-1; D unclear. The CDR3 extends over 15 amino acids. Trimming cost V 5 bases and J 0 bases, with 13 bases left between them. The germline gives CDR1 SNHLY, CDR2 FYNNEI. The DNA of the CDR3 is TGTGCCAGCAGTTCGCCCTCAGGCTTGAACACTGAAGCTTTCTTT. Translating it yields CASSSPSGLNTEAFF.

The V gene is TRBV13, the J gene TRBJ2-7; D is uncertain. The CDR3 runs 17 residues. V shed 6 bases and J shed 2 bases, with 23 bases lying between them. Germline CDR1 reads PRHDT; CDR2 reads FYEKMQ (reference sequence). In DNA form, the CDR3 reads TGTGCCAGCAGTCGGAAGTCGAGATCCCTCCCTCCCTACGAGCAGTACTTC. Its protein is CASSRKSRSLPPYEQYF.

The rearrangement uses TRBV6-5 and TRBJ1-1; no clear D gene. This CDR3 contains 11 residues. The germline V gene encodes CDR1 MNHEY and CDR2 SVGAGI. V was clipped by 7 bases and J by 2 bases, with 5 bases between them. CDR3 in DNA: TGTGCCAGCATAGTCAACACTGAAGCTTTCTTT. Translation gives CASIVNTEAFF.

This clone was counted a few times. V usage is TRBV11-2 and J usage is TRBJ1-4; 9 nucleotides line up with TRBD1. The CDR3 runs to 14 residues. Germline loops: CDR1 SGHAT, CDR2 FQNNGV. With V trimmed by 10 bases and J by 5 bases, 8 bases remained unmatched. The CDR3 protein is CATGVGTGNEKLFF. CDR3 sequence (DNA): TGTGCCACCGGGGTAGGGACAGGGAATGAAAAACTGTTTTTT.

A few counts support this clone. V is TRBV4-3 and J is TRBJ2-4; TRBD1 might be the D (6 bases). The V end lost 0 bases, the J end lost 7 bases, and 7 bases lay between the germline ends. Germline V lookup: CDR1 LGHNA, CDR2 YSLEER. The CDR3 length is 13 residues. The CDR3 DNA sequence: TGCGCCAGCAGCCAAGAGCAGGGGAACATTCAGTACTTC. Translation gives CASSQEQGNIQYF.

In this sample, this clone turned up many times. The chain links TRBV2 to TRBJ1-1; D perhaps matches TRBD1 (6 bases). The CDR3 spans 13 residues. CDR1 and CDR2 from the germline V gene are SNHLY and FYNNEI. V shed 11 bases and J shed 2 bases, with 15 bases lying between them. CDR3 in amino acids: CACQGRTNTEAFF. CDR3 DNA sequence: TGTGCCTGTCAGGGGCGCACAAACACTGAAGCTTTCTTT.

The V call is TRBV7-2, the J call TRBJ2-7; D is ambiguous. This CDR3 has 14 residues. Germline values: CDR1 SGHTA, CDR2 FQGNSA. Trimming removed 1 base from V and 5 bases from J, with 12 bases in between. As DNA, the CDR3 is TGTGCCAGCAGCTTAGTGAGTCGACAAGACGAGCAGTACTTC. This sequence encodes CASSLVSRQDEQYF.

This clone was found many times. For the CDR3, the DNA is TGTGCCATCAGTGAGGAGAATACGCAGTATTTT. Encoded protein: CAISEENTQYF. This chain uses TRBV10-3 with TRBJ2-3; D is ambiguous. V was pared by 2 bases and J by 7 bases, with 4 bases between. CDR1 and CDR2 from the germline V gene are ENHRY and SYGVKD. The CDR3 runs to 11 residues.

This clone was recorded a few times. The rearrangement joins TRBV10-1 to TRBJ2-3; 10 bases agree with TRBD2. The germline V gene encodes CDR1 WNHNN and CDR2 SYGVQD (reference sequence). CDR3 size: 17 residues. After removal of 5 bases from V and 1 base from J, the junction contained 9 bases not matched to a gene. This CDR3 reads CASSSNTGTSGTDTQYF. In DNA, the CDR3 is TGCGCCAGCAGTTCTAATACCGGGACTAGCGGCACAGATACGCAGTATTTT.

This clone has more than one count but fewer than ten. One end of the junction fails to match germline, which may point to a read error. The rearrangement uses TRBV10-3 and TRBJ2-7; maybe TRBD2 (6 bases). The CDR3 is 14 amino acids. The germline CDR1 and CDR2 sequences are ENHRY and SYGVKD. The DNA of the CDR3 is TGTGCCATCAGTCAGTCCGGGAGTGCCTACGAGCAGTACTTC. It codes for CAISQSGSAYEQYF.

V gene TRBV7-6 combines with J gene TRBJ2-7; TRBD1 matches at 9 bases. V shed 1 base, J shed 6 bases, and the junction held 4 bases outside the gene matches. The CDR3 is 14 amino acids. In germline, CDR1 is SGHVS, CDR2 FNYEAQ. In DNA form, the CDR3 reads TGTGCCAGCAGCTTAGAACAGGGGGCGTCCGAGCAGTACTTC. Translation: CASSLEQGASEQYF. The full variable domain, completed using reference TRBV7-6 and TRBJ2-7, is GAGVSQSPRYKVTKRGQDVALRCDPISGHVSLYWYRQALGQGPEFLTYFNYEAQQDKSGLPNDRFSAERPEGSISTLTIQRTEQRDSAMYRCASSLEQGASEQYFGPGTRLTVT.

This clone was seen a handful of times. One base away lies a much larger clone, so this may be a sequencing read error. The rearrangement links TRBV30 to TRBJ2-7, with D perhaps assigned TRBD1 or TRBD2 (5 bases each). Trimming removed 0 bases from V and 6 bases from J, with 9 bases in between. The germline V gene encodes CDR1 GTSNPN and CDR2 SVGIG (reference sequence). CDR3 size: 12 residues. Written as DNA, the CDR3 is TGTGCCTGGAGTGTTCGTGGGGGCGAGCAGTACTTC. This codes for CAWSVRGGEQYF.

This clone was found a few times. The rearrangement uses TRBV6-5 and TRBJ2-5; 7 bases are a match to TRBD2. This CDR3 is built from 14 residues. Germline values: CDR1 MNHEY, CDR2 SVGAGI. V lost 5 bases to trimming and J lost 4 bases; unmatched junction nucleotides: 7. CDR3 sequence (DNA): TGTGCCAGCAGTCCTCCGCCGGGGGGAGAGACCCAGTACTTC. Translated, it gives CASSPPPGGETQYF.

This clone was recorded once. The chain carries TRBV4-3 and TRBJ1-2, with D perhaps TRBD1 (6 bases). The CDR3 contains 15 residues. Germline V lookup: CDR1 LGHNA, CDR2 YSLEER. The V end lost 1 base, the J end lost 3 bases, and 12 bases lay between the germline ends. The CDR3 reads CASSQVGAGDYGYTF. The CDR3 coding sequence is TGCGCCAGCAGCCAAGTGGGGGCAGGGGACTATGGCTACACCTTC.

This rearrangement joins TRBV19 to TRBJ2-5, with TRBD2 as a possible D gene (5 bases). Trimming removed 7 bases at V and 7 bases at J, with 16 bases between. Germline V lookup: CDR1 LNHDA, CDR2 SQIVND (reference sequence). This CDR3 is 13 amino acids long. CDR3 region: CASKEEAGMTQYF. Here the CDR3 DNA reads TGTGCCAGTAAGGAGGAGGCTGGGATGACCCAGTACTTC.

This clone appeared many times. The chain is built from TRBV25-1 and TRBJ2-7; tentative D call: TRBD2 (5 bases). Germline V lookup: CDR1 MGHDK, CDR2 SYGVNS. The CDR3 extends over 13 amino acids. Between the trimmed V and J ends, which lost 2 bases and 4 bases, there was a span of 9 bases. The CDR3 DNA follows: TGTGCCAGCAGTGAAGGACGGGGATACGAGCAGTACTTC. It yields the protein CASSEGRGYEQYF.

This clone was detected only a few times. The chain recombines TRBV7-2 with TRBJ1-2; no firm D call. The V gene lost 2 bases and the J gene lost 4 bases, with 8 bases spanning the gap. Germline V gene lookup returns CDR1 SGHTA and CDR2 FQGNSA. The CDR3 is 13 residues long. This chain's CDR3 is CASSLPQAYGYTF. In DNA, the CDR3 is TGTGCCAGCAGCTTACCCCAGGCCTATGGCTACACCTTC.

This clone was recorded many times. The chain combines TRBV7-8 with TRBJ1-5; 7 nucleotides line up with TRBD1. Germline V gene data show CDR1 as SGHVS and CDR2 as FQNEAQ. After removal of 4 bases from V and 3 bases from J, the junction contained 9 bases not matched to a gene. The CDR3 length is 16 residues. The CDR3 loop is CASSSRQGPLNQPQHF. The CDR3 DNA reads TGTGCCAGCAGCTCTCGACAGGGCCCTCTCAATCAGCCCCAGCATTTT.

The chain uses TRBV16 and TRBJ1-5; D call uncertain. This CDR3 is 13 amino acids long. The germline CDR1 and CDR2 sequences are KGHSY and FQNENV. Deletions cut 4 bases from V and 5 bases from J, with 9 bases between. The CDR3 protein is CASSRYEDQPQHF. CDR3 DNA sequence: TGTGCCAGCAGCCGATATGAGGATCAGCCCCAGCATTTT.

This chain connects TRBV28 to TRBJ2-4; D ambiguous. Trimming removed 7 bases from V and 6 bases from J, with 22 bases in between. This CDR3 is built from 16 residues. Germline CDR1 and CDR2: MDHEN and SYDVKM. The CDR3 nucleotides are TGTGCCAGCACCTTATCGGGTTTAAGCGAAGGAAACATTCAGTACTTC. This translates into CASTLSGLSEGNIQYF.

The genes are TRBV7-8 and TRBJ2-1; no clear D. The germline V gene has CDR1 SGHVS and CDR2 FQNEAQ. V lost 5 bases to trimming and J lost 5 bases, with 13 bases between them. The length of the CDR3 is 14 residues. The DNA of the CDR3 is TGTGCCAGCAGCCCCCGTAGGACGAACAATGAGCAGTTCTTC. As protein: CASSPRRTNNEQFF.

This clone was detected a few times. This chain uses TRBV18 with TRBJ1-1; 10 positions match TRBD1. The CDR3 is made up of 16 amino acids. V trimming: 1 base; J trimming: 6 bases; junction bases outside the gene matches: 8. Germline V gives CDR1 KGHSH, CDR2 LQKENI. CDR3 region: CASSPLGTGASSEAFF. CDR3 bases: TGTGCCAGCTCACCACTGGGGACAGGGGCCAGCTCTGAAGCTTTCTTT.

The gene calls are TRBV7-2 and TRBJ2-3; D tentatively reads TRBD1 or TRBD2 (5 bases each). V lost 6 bases and J 2 bases, leaving 15 bases between the germline ends. There are 15 residues in the CDR3. Germline CDR1 SGHTA, CDR2 FQGNSA. DNA for the CDR3: TGTGCCAGCAGGTCTTCCGGGGCCCCCACAGATACGCAGTATTTT. Its translation is CASRSSGAPTDTQYF.

This clone showed up just a few times. V usage is TRBV29-1 and J usage is TRBJ1-2; TRBD1 aligns across 9 bases. In germline, CDR1 is SQVTM, CDR2 ANQGSEA. The CDR3 has 14 amino acids. V trimming: 6 bases; J trimming: 7 bases; junction bases outside the gene matches: 12. The DNA of the CDR3 is TGCAGCGTAGAGTCCGGGACAGGGATCGTTGGCTACACCTTC. It codes for CSVESGTGIVGYTF.